This entry lists 8 T cell receptor beta chains sequenced from one sample in a study of blood T cell repertoires in COVID-19. The repertoire was sequenced with immunoSEQ multiplex PCR; TCRdb's copy has only in-frame clones and lacks some. The table includes 250,000 or so clones, around nine tenths detected once. Sample: PBMCs or T cells enriched from blood (not recorded which). These receptors were taken from a woman under 30 who had recovered from COVID-19.

J is TRBJ2-7 and V is TRBV7-3; D is perhaps TRBD2 (6 bases). The CDR3 is 11 amino acids. Deletions cut 5 bases from V and 11 bases from J, with 13 bases between. In germline, CDR1 is SGHTA, CDR2 FQGTGA. CDR3 bases: TGTGCCAGCAGCGCGGGACTTGAAAAGTACTTC. Encoded protein: CASSAGLEKYF.

This clone was observed a single time. The chain joins TRBV11-3 to TRBJ2-3, with 8 bases lining up with TRBD2. The CDR3 contains 16 residues. CDR1 SGHNT and CDR2 YENEEA come from the germline V gene. The V and J ends lost 5 bases and 6 bases, in that order; junction bases with no gene match: 13. In nucleotides, the CDR3 is TGTGCCAGCAGCACTAGCGGTACCAGTGTTGGGGATACGCAGTATTTT. Translated: CASSTSGTSVGDTQYF.

This clone was detected once. This sequence joins TRBV30 and TRBJ1-6, with a possible D match to TRBD1 (6 bases). Germline V gene data show CDR1 as GTSNPN and CDR2 as SVGIG (reference sequence). The ends were cut back, 2 bases at V and 8 bases at J, with 13 bases in the middle. This CDR3 is 14 amino acids long. CDR3 region: CAWSRRGGDSPLHF. The CDR3 nucleotides are TGTGCCTGGAGTAGGCGAGGGGGTGATTCACCCCTCCACTTT.

This clone is a singleton in its sample. The rearrangement links TRBV5-1 to TRBJ1-2; D perhaps matches TRBD1 (5 bases). This CDR3 contains 16 residues. V dropped 1 base and J dropped 5 bases, with 18 bases sitting between them. Germline V gives CDR1 SGHRS, CDR2 YFSETQ. The CDR3 DNA is TGCGCCAGCAGCTTGTACGAGAGCACAGGATCATATGGCTACACCTTC. Its protein is CASSLYESTGSYGYTF.

This clone has just a few counts. This chain links TRBV6-5 with TRBJ1-6; a weak D match, TRBD1 (6 bases). This CDR3 region has 15 residues. The ends were cut back, 4 bases at V and 5 bases at J, with 12 bases in the middle. Germline CDR1 is MNHEY and CDR2 is SVGAGI. Written as DNA, the CDR3 is TGTGCCAGCAGTTTACAGGGACCCCATAATTCACCCCTCCACTTT. This sequence encodes CASSLQGPHNSPLHF.

The J gene is TRBJ2-2, the V gene TRBV6-5; D is perhaps TRBD2 (6 bases). CDR3 length: 15 residues. V was trimmed by 11 bases and J by 0 bases, leaving 16 bases between them. Germline CDR1 reads MNHEY; CDR2 reads SVGAGI. Here the CDR3 reads CAGRGWGANTGELFF. The CDR3 DNA reads as TGTGCCGGCCGAGGTTGGGGGGCGAACACCGGGGAGCTGTTTTTT.

The chain combines TRBV5-1 with TRBJ2-7; TRBD1 might be the D (6 bases). Looked up from germline, CDR1 is SGHRS and CDR2 is YFSETQ. V was shortened by 0 bases and J by 7 bases, with 17 bases between the two germline ends. The CDR3 has 15 residues. CDR3 sequence (DNA): TGCGCCAGCAGCTTGGAGGTTAGCACCCAGGGGGAGCAGTACTTC. Translated, it gives CASSLEVSTQGEQYF.

The chain links TRBV11-2 to TRBJ2-1, with 11 bases aligning to TRBD2. The germline V gene has CDR1 SGHAT and CDR2 FQNNGV. The V segment lost 7 bases and the J segment 6 bases; nucleotides outside the gene matches: 11. The CDR3 length is 16 residues. Written as DNA, the CDR3 is TGTGCCAGCACACCCCCCCCCGGACTAGCGGGCAATGAGCAGTTCTTC. It encodes CASTPPPGLAGNEQFF. The full variable domain, completed using reference TRBV11-2 and TRBJ2-1, is EAGVAQSPRYKIIEKRQSVAFWCNPISGHATLYWYQQILGQGPKLLIQFQNNGVVDDSQLPKDRFSAERLKGVDSTLKIQPAKLEDSAVYLCASTPPPGLAGNEQFFGPGTRLTVL.